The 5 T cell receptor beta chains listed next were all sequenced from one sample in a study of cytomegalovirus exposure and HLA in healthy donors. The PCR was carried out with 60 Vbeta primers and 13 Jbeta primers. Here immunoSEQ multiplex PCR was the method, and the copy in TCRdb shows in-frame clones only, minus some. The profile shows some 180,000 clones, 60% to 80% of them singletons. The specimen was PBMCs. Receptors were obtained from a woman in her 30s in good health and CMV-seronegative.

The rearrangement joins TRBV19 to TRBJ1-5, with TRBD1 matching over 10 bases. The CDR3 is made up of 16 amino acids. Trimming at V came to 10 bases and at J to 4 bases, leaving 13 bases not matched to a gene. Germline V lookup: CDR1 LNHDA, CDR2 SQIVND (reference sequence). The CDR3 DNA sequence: TGTGCCACTGGGGTGCTCTTGGACAGGGGGAATCAGCCCCAGCATTTT. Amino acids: CATGVLLDRGNQPQHF.

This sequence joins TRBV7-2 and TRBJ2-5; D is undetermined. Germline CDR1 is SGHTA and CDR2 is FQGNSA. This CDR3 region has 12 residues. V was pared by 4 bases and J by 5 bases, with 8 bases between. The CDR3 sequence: CASSSFRETQYF. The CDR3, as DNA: TGTGCCAGCAGCTCCTTTCGGGAGACCCAGTACTTC.

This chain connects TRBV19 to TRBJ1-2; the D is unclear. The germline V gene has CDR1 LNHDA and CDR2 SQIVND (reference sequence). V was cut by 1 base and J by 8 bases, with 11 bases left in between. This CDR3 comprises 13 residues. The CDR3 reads CASSIAGLGGYTF. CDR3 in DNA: TGTGCCAGTAGTATAGCGGGGTTAGGAGGCTACACCTTC.

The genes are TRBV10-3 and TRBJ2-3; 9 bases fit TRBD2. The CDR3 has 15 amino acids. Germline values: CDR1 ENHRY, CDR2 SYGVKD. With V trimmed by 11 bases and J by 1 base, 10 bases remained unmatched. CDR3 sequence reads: CAGASGLAGTDTQYF. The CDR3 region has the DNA TGTGCCGGCGCTTCGGGACTAGCAGGCACAGATACGCAGTATTTT.

CDR3 DNA sequence: TGTGCCAGCAGCCCTCGGGGAGCGGGGGGTCGTACGCAGTATTTT. Its translation: CASSPRGAGGRTQYF. The chain carries TRBV7-9 and TRBJ2-3, with 9 bases aligning to TRBD2. The CDR3 contains 15 residues. CDR1 and CDR2 (germline): SEHNR, FQNEAQ (reference sequence). V was clipped by 5 bases and J by 8 bases; unmatched bases: 11.